This T cell receptor beta chain emerged from a study of T cells in women clearing cervical HPV infection. Sequencing was performed with immunoSEQ multiplex PCR; in TCRdb, only in-frame clones are kept and a portion is missing. The table lists tens of thousands of clones. In germline, CDR1 is DFQATT, CDR2 SNEGSKA (reference sequence). J was trimmed by 1 base and V by 5 bases; bases with no gene match: 11. This CDR3 contains 15 residues. Study-level findings and limits: TRBV6-7 abundance was lower in cases than controls (roughly 0.11% versus 0.16%).

About this clone: Its antigen is not identified. The read ends 3 residues before the CDR3 terminus; that terminus is restored from the germline J gene.

Specimen: blood buffy coat. V gene TRBV20-1 combines with J gene TRBJ2-7; 7 positions agree with TRBD2. This TCR came from a woman aged 18-70 years with a cervical HPV16 infection that either progressed to CIN3+ or cleared (not recorded which). This CDR3 is CSASPGGRVSYEQYF. The CDR3 bases that were read are TGCAGTGCTTCCCCAGGCGGGAGAGTTTCCTACGAG.